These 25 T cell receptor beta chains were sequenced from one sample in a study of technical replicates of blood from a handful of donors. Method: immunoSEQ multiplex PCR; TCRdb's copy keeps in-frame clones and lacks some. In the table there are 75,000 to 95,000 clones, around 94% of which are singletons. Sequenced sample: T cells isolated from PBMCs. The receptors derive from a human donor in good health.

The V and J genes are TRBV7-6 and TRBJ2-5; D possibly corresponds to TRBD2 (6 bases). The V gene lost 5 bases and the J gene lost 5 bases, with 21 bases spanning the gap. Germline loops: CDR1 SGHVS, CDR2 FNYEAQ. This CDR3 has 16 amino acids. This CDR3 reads CASSLLGGREWETQYF. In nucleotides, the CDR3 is TGTGCCAGCAGCCTCCTGGGAGGCCGAGAATGGGAGACCCAGTACTTC.

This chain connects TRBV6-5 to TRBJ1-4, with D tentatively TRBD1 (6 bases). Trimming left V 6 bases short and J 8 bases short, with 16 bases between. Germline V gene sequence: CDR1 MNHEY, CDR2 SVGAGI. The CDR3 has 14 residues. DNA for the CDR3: TGTGCCAGCAGCCAGGGACATTCAGGGGAAAAACTGTTTTTT. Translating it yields CASSQGHSGEKLFF.

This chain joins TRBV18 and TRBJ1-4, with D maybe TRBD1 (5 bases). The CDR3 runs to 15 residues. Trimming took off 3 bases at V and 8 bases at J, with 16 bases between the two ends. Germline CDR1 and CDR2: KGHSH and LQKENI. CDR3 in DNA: TGTGCCAGCTCACCGGGCAGGGTAATATACGAAAAACTGTTTTTT. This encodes CASSPGRVIYEKLFF. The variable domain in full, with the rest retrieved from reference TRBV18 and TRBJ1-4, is NAGVMQNPRHLVRRRGQEARLRCSPMKGHSHVYWYRQLPEEGLKFMVYLQKENIIDESGMPKERFSAEFPKEGPSILRIQQVVRGDSAAYFCASSPGRVIYEKLFFGSGTQLSVL.

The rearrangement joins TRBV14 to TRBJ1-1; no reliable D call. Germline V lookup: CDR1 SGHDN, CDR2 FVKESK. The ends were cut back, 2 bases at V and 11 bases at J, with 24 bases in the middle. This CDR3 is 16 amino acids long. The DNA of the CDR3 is TGTGCCAGCAGCCAATCTGTAGTTGATAGAGGTGGTCGGGCTTTCTTT. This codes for CASSQSVVDRGGRAFF.

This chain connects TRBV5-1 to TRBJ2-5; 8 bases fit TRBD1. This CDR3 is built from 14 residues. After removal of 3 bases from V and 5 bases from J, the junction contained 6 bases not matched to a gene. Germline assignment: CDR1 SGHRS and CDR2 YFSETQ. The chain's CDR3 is CASSSGQGRETQYF. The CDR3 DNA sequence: TGCGCCAGCAGCTCCGGACAGGGAAGGGAGACCCAGTACTTC.

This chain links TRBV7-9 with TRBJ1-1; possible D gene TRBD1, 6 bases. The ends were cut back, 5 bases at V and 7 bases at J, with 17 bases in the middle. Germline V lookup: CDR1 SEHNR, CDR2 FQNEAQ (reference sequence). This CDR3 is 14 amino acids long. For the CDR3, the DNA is TGTGCCAGCAGCCGGGGGGACATTCCCCATGAAGCTTTCTTT. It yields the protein CASSRGDIPHEAFF.

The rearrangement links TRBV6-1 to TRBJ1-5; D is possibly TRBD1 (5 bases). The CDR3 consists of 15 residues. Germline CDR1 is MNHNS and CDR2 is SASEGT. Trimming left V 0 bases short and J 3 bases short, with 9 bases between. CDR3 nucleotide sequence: TGTGCCAGCAGTGAAGCAAAGGGGTACAATCAGCCCCAGCATTTT. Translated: CASSEAKGYNQPQHF.

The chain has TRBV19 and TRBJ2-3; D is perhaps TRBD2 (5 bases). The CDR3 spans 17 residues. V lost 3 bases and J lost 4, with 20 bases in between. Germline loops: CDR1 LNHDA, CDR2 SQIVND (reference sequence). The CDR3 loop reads CASSIDLGSRGPDTQYF. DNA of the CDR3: TGTGCCAGTAGTATCGACCTCGGTTCCCGAGGGCCAGATACGCAGTATTTT.

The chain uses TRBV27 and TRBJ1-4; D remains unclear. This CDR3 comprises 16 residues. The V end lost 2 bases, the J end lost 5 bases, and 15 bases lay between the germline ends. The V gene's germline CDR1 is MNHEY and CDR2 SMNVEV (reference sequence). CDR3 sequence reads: CASSLTRTRLNEKLFF. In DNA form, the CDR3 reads TGTGCCAGCAGTTTAACCCGGACTCGGCTGAATGAAAAACTGTTTTTT.

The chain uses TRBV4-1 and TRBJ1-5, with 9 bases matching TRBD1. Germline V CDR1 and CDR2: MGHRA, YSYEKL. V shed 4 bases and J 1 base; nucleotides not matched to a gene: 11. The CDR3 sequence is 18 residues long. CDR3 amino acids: CASSPLWRDRESNQPQHF. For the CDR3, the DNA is TGCGCCAGCAGCCCCTTGTGGAGGGACAGGGAAAGCAATCAGCCCCAGCATTTT.

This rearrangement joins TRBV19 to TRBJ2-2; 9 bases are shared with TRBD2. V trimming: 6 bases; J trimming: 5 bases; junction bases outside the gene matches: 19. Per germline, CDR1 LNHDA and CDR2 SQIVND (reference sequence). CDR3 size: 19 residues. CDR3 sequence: CASSSWGGAGGPSTGELFF. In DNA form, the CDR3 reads TGTGCCAGTAGCTCATGGGGTGGTGCGGGAGGGCCCTCAACCGGGGAGCTGTTTTTT.

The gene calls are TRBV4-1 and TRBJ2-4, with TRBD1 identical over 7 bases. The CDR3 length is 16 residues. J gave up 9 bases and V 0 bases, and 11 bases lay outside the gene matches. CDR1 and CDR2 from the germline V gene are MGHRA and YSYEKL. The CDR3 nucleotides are TGCGCCAGCAGCCAAGATTTTCGGGACAGACGAGTCATTCAGTACTTC. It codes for CASSQDFRDRRVIQYF.

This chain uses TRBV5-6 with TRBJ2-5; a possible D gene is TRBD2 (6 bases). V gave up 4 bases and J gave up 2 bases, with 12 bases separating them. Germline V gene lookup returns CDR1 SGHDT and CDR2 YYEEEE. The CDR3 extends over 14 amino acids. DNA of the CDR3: TGTGCCAGCAGCAGTTCTAGCGAACAAGAGACCCAGTACTTC. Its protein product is CASSSSSEQETQYF.

CDR3 bases: TGTGCCAGCCAACCTACAGGGATGATATATCAGCCCCAGCATTTT. Amino acids: CASQPTGMIYQPQHF. V is TRBV19 and J is TRBJ1-5; D may be TRBD1 (6 bases). This CDR3 comprises 15 residues. The V end was cut by 9 bases, the J end by 5 bases, with 20 bases between. Germline CDR1 and CDR2: LNHDA and SQIVND (reference sequence).

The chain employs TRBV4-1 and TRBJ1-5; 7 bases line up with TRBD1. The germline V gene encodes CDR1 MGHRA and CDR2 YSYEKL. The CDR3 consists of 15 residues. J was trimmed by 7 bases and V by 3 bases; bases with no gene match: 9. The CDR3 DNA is TGCGCCAGCAGCCATCAAGGACAGGAAGCCCAGCCCCAGCATTTT. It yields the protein CASSHQGQEAQPQHF.

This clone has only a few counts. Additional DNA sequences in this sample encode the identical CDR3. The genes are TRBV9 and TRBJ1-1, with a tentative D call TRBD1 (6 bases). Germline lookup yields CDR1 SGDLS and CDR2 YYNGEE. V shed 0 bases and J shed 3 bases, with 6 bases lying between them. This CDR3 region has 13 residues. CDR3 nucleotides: TGTGCCAGCAGCGTAGAGGGGGACACTGAAGCTTTCTTT. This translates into CASSVEGDTEAFF.

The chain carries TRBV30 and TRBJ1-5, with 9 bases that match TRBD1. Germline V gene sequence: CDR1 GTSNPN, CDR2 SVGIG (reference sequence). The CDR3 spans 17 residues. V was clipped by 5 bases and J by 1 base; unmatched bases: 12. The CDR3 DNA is TGTGCCTGGGCCTTACAGGGGGCGGGTCACAGCAATCAGCCCCAGCATTTT. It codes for CAWALQGAGHSNQPQHF. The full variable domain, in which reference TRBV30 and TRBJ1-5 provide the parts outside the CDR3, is SQTIHQWPATLVQPVGSPLSLECTVEGTSNPNLYWYRQAAGRGLQLLFYSVGIGQISSEVPQNLSASRPQDRQFILSSKKLLLSDSGFYLCAWALQGAGHSNQPQHFGDGTRLSIL.

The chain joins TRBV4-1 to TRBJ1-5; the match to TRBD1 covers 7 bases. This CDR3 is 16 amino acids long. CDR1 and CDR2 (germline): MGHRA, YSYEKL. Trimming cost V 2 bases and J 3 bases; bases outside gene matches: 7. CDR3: CASSQLWGQFNQPQHF. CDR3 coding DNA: TGCGCCAGCAGCCAACTTTGGGGACAGTTCAATCAGCCCCAGCATTTT.

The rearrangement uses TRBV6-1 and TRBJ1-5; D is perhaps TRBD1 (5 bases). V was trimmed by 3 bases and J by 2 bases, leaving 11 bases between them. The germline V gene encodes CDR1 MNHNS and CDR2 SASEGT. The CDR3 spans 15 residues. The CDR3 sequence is CASSDVTGGNQPQHF. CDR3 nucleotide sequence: TGTGCCAGCAGTGACGTCACAGGTGGCAATCAGCCCCAGCATTTT.

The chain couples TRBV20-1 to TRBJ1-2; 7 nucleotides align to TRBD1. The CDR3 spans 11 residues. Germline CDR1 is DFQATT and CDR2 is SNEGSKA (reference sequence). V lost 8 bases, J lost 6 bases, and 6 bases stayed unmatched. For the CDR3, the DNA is TGCAGTTCTGACAGGGCGGATGGCTACACCTTC. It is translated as CSSDRADGYTF.

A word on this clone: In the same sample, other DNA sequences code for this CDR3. CDR3 in amino acids: CASSSAGTRQETQYF. CDR3 coding DNA: TGCGCCAGCAGCTCAGCCGGGACACGGCAAGAGACCCAGTACTTC. The chain recombines TRBV5-1 with TRBJ2-5; the D gene is possibly TRBD1 (6 bases). V was shortened by 3 bases and J by 2 bases, with 14 bases between the two germline ends. The CDR3 runs to 15 residues. The germline V gene encodes CDR1 SGHRS and CDR2 YFSETQ.

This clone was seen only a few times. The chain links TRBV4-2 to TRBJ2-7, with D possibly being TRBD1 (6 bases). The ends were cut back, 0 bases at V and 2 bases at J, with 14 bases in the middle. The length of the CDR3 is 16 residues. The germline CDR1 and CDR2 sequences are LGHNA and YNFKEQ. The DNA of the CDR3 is TGTGCCAGCAGCCAAGATAGGGGGACGTCCGCCTACGAGCAGTACTTC. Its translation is CASSQDRGTSAYEQYF.

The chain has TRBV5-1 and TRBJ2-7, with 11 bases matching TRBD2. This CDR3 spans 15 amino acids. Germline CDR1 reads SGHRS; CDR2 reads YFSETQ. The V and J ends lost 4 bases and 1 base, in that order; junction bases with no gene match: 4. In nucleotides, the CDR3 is TGCGCCAGCAGCCCGCGGACTAGCGGGTCCTACGAGCAGTACTTC. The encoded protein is CASSPRTSGSYEQYF.

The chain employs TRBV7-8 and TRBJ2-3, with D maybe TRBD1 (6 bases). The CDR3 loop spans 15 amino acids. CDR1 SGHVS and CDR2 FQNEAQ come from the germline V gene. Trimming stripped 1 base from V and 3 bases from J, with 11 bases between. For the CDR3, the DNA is TGTGCCAGCAGCTTAGACAGGGTCGTGACAGATACGCAGTATTTT. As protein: CASSLDRVVTDTQYF.

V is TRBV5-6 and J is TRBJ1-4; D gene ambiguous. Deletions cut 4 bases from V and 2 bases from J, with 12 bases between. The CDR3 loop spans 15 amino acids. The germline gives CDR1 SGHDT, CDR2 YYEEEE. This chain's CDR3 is CASSPRQATNEKLFF. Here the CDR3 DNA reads TGTGCCAGCAGCCCTCGCCAGGCGACTAATGAAAAACTGTTTTTT.